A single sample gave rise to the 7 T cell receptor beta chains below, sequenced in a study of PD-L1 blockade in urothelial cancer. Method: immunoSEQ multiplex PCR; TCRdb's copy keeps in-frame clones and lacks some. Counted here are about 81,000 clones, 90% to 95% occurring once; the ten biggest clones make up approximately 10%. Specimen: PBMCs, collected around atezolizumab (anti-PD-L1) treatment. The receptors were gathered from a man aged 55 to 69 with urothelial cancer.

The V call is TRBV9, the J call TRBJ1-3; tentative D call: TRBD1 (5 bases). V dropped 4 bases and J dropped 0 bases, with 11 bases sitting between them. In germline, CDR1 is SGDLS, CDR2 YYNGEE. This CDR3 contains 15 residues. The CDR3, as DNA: TGTGCCAGCAGCCTCCCCGGGGGCTCTGGAAACACCATATATTTT. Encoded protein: CASSLPGGSGNTIYF.

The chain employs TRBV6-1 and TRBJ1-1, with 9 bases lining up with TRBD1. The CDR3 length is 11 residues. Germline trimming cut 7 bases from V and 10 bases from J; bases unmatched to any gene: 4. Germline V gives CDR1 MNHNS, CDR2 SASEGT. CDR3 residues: CASIQGAGAFF. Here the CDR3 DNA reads TGTGCCAGCATACAGGGGGCTGGAGCTTTCTTT.

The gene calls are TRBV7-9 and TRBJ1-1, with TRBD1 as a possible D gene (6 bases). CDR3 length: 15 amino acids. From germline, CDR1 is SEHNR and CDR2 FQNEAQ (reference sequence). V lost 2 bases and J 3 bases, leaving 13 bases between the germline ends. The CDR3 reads CASSLRGEGDTEAFF. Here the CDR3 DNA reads TGTGCCAGCAGCTTACGAGGGGAGGGGGACACTGAAGCTTTCTTT.

The CDR3 DNA sequence: TGTGCCAGCAGCTTGAATGAGGGGACCCAGTACTTC. Its protein is CASSLNEGTQYF. The chain employs TRBV5-6 and TRBJ2-5; D is possibly TRBD2 (5 bases). CDR1 and CDR2 from the germline V gene are SGHDT and YYEEEE. V lost 1 base, J lost 7 bases, and 8 bases lay in between. The CDR3 sequence is 12 residues long.

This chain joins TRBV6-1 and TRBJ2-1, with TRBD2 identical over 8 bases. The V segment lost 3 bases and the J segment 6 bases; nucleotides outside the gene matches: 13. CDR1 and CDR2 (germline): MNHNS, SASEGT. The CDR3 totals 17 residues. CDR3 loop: CASSDQTSREGLNEQFF. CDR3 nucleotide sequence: TGTGCCAGCAGTGACCAGACTAGCCGGGAGGGCCTCAATGAGCAGTTCTTC.

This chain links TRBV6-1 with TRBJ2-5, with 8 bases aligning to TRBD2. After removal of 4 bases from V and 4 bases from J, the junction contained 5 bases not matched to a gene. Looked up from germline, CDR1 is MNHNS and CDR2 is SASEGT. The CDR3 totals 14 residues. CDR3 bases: TGTGCCAGCAGTGTACCGGGACTAGTAGAGACCCAGTACTTC. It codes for CASSVPGLVETQYF.

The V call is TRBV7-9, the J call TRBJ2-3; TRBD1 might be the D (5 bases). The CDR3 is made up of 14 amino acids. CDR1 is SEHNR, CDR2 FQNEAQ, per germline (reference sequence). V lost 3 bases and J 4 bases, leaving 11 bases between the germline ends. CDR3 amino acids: CASSFGQGADTQYF. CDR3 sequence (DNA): TGTGCCAGCAGCTTCGGGCAGGGTGCAGATACGCAGTATTTT.